Listed below are T cell receptor beta chains from one sample, sequenced in a study of cytomegalovirus exposure and HLA in healthy donors. TCRdb's copy holds only in-frame clones and misses some; the assay was immunoSEQ multiplex PCR. The sample yields tens of thousands of clones, about a tenth seen once. The sample comprised PBMCs. The receptors were gathered from a man between 60 and 75 years old in good health and CMV-seropositive. The CDR3 runs from the conserved cysteine through the conserved F or W. A D gene is named only where the DNA matches it firmly. Part of the rows lack a size; the others show once, few, many or a class for expanded clones.

D	V	J	size	DNA	CDR3
-	TRBV6-6	TRBJ2-5	-	TGTGCCAGCAGTTACGCAGGGGAGCAAGAGACCCAGTACTTC	CASSYAGEQETQYF
TRBD2	TRBV28	TRBJ2-5	-	TGTGCCAGCAATAGCGGGATCCAAGAGACCCAGTACTTC	CASNSGIQETQYF
TRBD2	TRBV7-2	TRBJ2-1	few	TGTGCCAGCAGCTCTAGCGGGAGGAGTATTGAGCAGTTCTTC	CASSSSGRSIEQFF
TRBD2	TRBV11-1	TRBJ2-1	-	TGTGCCAGCAGCTTAGAGGTGGGCCGGGGGGGTGAGCAGTTCTTC	CASSLEVGRGGEQFF
-	TRBV28	TRBJ1-4	few	TGTGCCAGCAGTTTACGGCGGGTAAAACTGTTTTTT	CASSLRRVKLFF
-	TRBV5-1	TRBJ2-1	-	TGCGCCAGCAGCCTACTAGGGGAGCAGTTCTTC	CASSLLGEQFF
TRBD1	TRBV7-3	TRBJ2-6	-	TGTGCCAGCAGCTTAACGGGGGGGACAGGGGGCTTTGGGGCCAACGTCCTGACTTTC	CASSLTGGTGGFGANVLTF
TRBD1	TRBV4-1	TRBJ1-2	-	TGCGCCAGCAGCCAGCCTGCCGGGACAGGGTCCCCCCACTATGGCTACACCTTC	CASSQPAGTGSPHYGYTF
TRBD1	TRBV13	TRBJ1-5	-	TGTGCCAGCAGCTTAGAGGGGGACAGGGGGTCTAGGCAGCCCCAGCATTTT	CASSLEGDRGSRQPQHF
-	TRBV18	TRBJ1-1	few	TGTGCCAGCTCACATCAGGGCTTGATGGGGAACACTGAAGCTTTCTTT	CASSHQGLMGNTEAFF
-	TRBV30	TRBJ2-4	-	TGTGCCTGGAGTGCTACAGCAAACATTCAGTACTTC	CAWSATANIQYF
-	TRBV19	TRBJ1-2	-	TGTGCCAGTAGTATTGGCGGGTTCTATGGCTACACCTTC	CASSIGGFYGYTF
TRBD2	TRBV9	TRBJ2-5	few	TGTGCCAGCAGCGTAGCCGGGGGGGCCATCCAAGAGACCCAGTACTTC	CASSVAGGAIQETQYF
-	TRBV2	TRBJ1-2	few	TGTGCCAGCAGTGAAGGGAGCAACTATGGCTACACCTTC	CASSEGSNYGYTF
TRBD1	TRBV11-1	TRBJ2-5	few	TGTGCCAGCACCCCACGCCAGACAGGGGGAGAGGAGACCCAGTACTTC	CASTPRQTGGEETQYF
-	TRBV5-1	TRBJ1-2	-	TGCGCCAGCAGCTACGACGGACCTCCTGCGGGTGGCTACACCTTC	CASSYDGPPAGGYTF
TRBD1	TRBV19	TRBJ1-1	-	TGTGCCAGTAGTACCACCAACAGGGGACGCACTGAAGCTTTCTTT	CASSTTNRGRTEAFF
-	TRBV6-1	TRBJ2-6	few	TGTGCCAGCAGTGAAGACCCAGCTGGGGCCAACGTCCTGACTTTC	CASSEDPAGANVLTF
-	TRBV29-1	TRBJ1-2	-	TGCAGCGTTGGACAGGACGGCTATGGCTACACCTTC	CSVGQDGYGYTF
TRBD1	TRBV30	TRBJ2-7	-	TGTGCCTGGACTTACGGTACAGGGGGGTACTACGAGCAGTACTTC	CAWTYGTGGYYEQYF
TRBD1	TRBV28	TRBJ1-2	few	TGTGCCAGCACCAGCCAGGGGGAGGATGGCTACACCTTC	CASTSQGEDGYTF
TRBD1	TRBV5-1	TRBJ2-5	-	TGCGCCAGCAGCCTAACCGGGACAGGGGAACAAGAGACCCAGTACTTC	CASSLTGTGEQETQYF
-	TRBV5-8	TRBJ1-1	-	TGTGCCAGCAGCTTTAAAAAGAACACTGAAGCTTTCTTT	CASSFKKNTEAFF
-	TRBV11-1	TRBJ1-2	few	TGTGCCAGCAGCTTGGGCCAAGGGAGTGGCTACACCTTC	CASSLGQGSGYTF
-	TRBV29-1	TRBJ2-7	few	TGCAGCGTTGATGACAGCTACGAGCAGTACTTC	CSVDDSYEQYF
-	TRBV9	TRBJ1-3	-	TGTGCCAGCAGTGAACAGACCTCTGGAAACACCATATATTTT	CASSEQTSGNTIYF
TRBD2	TRBV27	TRBJ2-3	-	TGTGCCAGCTCAGCTAGCGGAGCAACTAGCACAGATACGCAGTATTTT	CASSASGATSTDTQYF
-	TRBV28	TRBJ2-5	many	TGTGCCAGCACCCCGAGTAGGCGGGTGGAGACCCAGTACTTC	CASTPSRRVETQYF
-	TRBV5-5	TRBJ2-2	-	TGTGCCAGCAGCTCTTTCAGGGGAGCCGGGGAGCTGTTTTTT	CASSSFRGAGELFF
TRBD2	TRBV5-8	TRBJ2-6	-	TGTGCCAGCAGCTCGCGGGAGATGGCTGGGGCCAACGTCCTGACTTTC	CASSSREMAGANVLTF
TRBD2	TRBV5-1	TRBJ2-3	-	TGCGCCAGCAGCTTGGCCACTAGCGGTTCAGATACGCAGTATTTT	CASSLATSGSDTQYF
-	TRBV7-8	TRBJ2-2	few	TGTGCCAGCAGCGAAACATTACCGGGGATTAGAGTCCCCGGGGAGCTGTTTTTT	CASSETLPGIRVPGELFF
TRBD1	TRBV2	TRBJ1-3	-	TGTGCCAGCAGAATGATGTGGGACAGGTCCCCTTACTCTGGAAACACCATATATTTT	CASRMMWDRSPYSGNTIYF
-	TRBV7-2	TRBJ1-1	-	TGTGCCAGCAGCGCAGGGGTAGAAGGGAACACTGAAGCTTTCTTT	CASSAGVEGNTEAFF
-	TRBV9	TRBJ2-5	few	TGTGCCAGCGGAGGGGAAGGGGAGGCCCAGTACTTC	CASGGEGEAQYF
-	TRBV10-3	TRBJ1-5	-	TGTGCCACCCCCGGCCTCGGGGAGGAGCCCCAGCATTTT	CATPGLGEEPQHF
TRBD2	TRBV11-3	TRBJ2-3	few	TGTGCCAGCAGCCGAGCGGGGGGAGATGGAGATACGCAGTATTTT	CASSRAGGDGDTQYF
-	TRBV19	TRBJ2-3	-	TGTGCCAGTAGTATACTGTTCGGGACGCAGTATTTT	CASSILFGTQYF
TRBD1	TRBV30	TRBJ1-2	-	TGTGCCGCCGGACAGGGGGTGTATGGCTACACCTTC	CAAGQGVYGYTF
TRBD1	TRBV5-8	TRBJ2-2	-	TGTGCCAGCAGCTTGGAGGGGACAGGGGGCTACGGGGAGCTGTTTTTT	CASSLEGTGGYGELFF
-	TRBV6-1	TRBJ1-1	few	TGTGCCAGCAGGGAGGGGCGTGTGAACACTGAAGCTTTCTTT	CASREGRVNTEAFF
-	TRBV7-2	TRBJ2-1	-	TGTGCCAGCAGCCCCCCCGGGATCATGTCGGCCAATGAGCAGTTCTTC	CASSPPGIMSANEQFF
-	TRBV7-6	TRBJ2-7	-	TGTGCCAGCAGCTTAGCGAGTTCAGGTTGGGAGCAGTACTTC	CASSLASSGWEQYF
TRBD1	TRBV2	TRBJ2-3	few	TGTGCCAGCAGTGCTTTGGGGACAGGGGCCGTAGATACGCAGTATTTT	CASSALGTGAVDTQYF
TRBD2	TRBV9	TRBJ2-1	few	TGTGCCAGCAGCGTAGCGGGAGGGCCTAACAATGAGCAGTTCTTC	CASSVAGGPNNEQFF
TRBD2	TRBV11-2	TRBJ2-7	-	TGTGCCAGCAGCTTGGGACTAGCTCTGGGCGAGCAGTACTTC	CASSLGLALGEQYF